The 12 T cell receptor beta chains below come from one sample, sequenced in a study of T cells after posttransplantation cyclophosphamide. Sequenced by immunoSEQ multiplex PCR; TCRdb stores in-frame clones only, minus some. Sampling found 30,000 or so clones, none seen once. Sequencing input: PBMCs. The source of these receptors is a woman aged 25-40 years in good health and a related stem cell transplant donor.

This clone was picked up many times. V and J are TRBV28 and TRBJ2-2; no firm D call. Germline CDR1 and CDR2: MDHEN and SYDVKM. V was pared by 4 bases and J by 8 bases, with 8 bases between. The CDR3 extends over 12 amino acids. This CDR3 reads CASSSPFGELFF. The CDR3 DNA reads as TGTGCCAGCAGTTCCCCCTTTGGGGAGCTGTTTTTT.

In its sample, this clone was seen many times. The genes are TRBV5-6 and TRBJ1-1; the D gene is possibly TRBD1 (6 bases). V was shortened by 3 bases and J by 1 base, with 16 bases between the two germline ends. This CDR3 spans 16 amino acids. Germline V gene data show CDR1 as SGHDT and CDR2 as YYEEEE. The CDR3 DNA reads as TGTGCCAGCAGCTGGGGGACGGGACACTCGAACACTGAAGCTTTCTTT. It is translated as CASSWGTGHSNTEAFF.

This clone was detected many times. The rearrangement joins TRBV7-2 to TRBJ2-3, with 9 bases fitting TRBD2. CDR1 and CDR2 (germline): SGHTA, FQGNSA. There are 16 residues in the CDR3. V was pared by 2 bases and J by 4 bases, with 7 bases of the junction left unmatched. CDR3 residues: CASSLILAGLADTQYF. CDR3 nucleotide sequence: TGTGCCAGCAGCTTAATCCTAGCGGGGCTAGCAGATACGCAGTATTTT.

The table lists this clone with many counts. The chain uses TRBV6-5 and TRBJ1-1; a weak D match, TRBD1 (6 bases). CDR3 length equals 14 residues. V shed 2 bases and J shed 4 bases, with 11 bases lying between them. Germline loops: CDR1 MNHEY, CDR2 SVGAGI. The DNA for the CDR3 is TGTGCCAGCAGTTACCTACGAGGGGGCACTGAAGCTTTCTTT. Its protein is CASSYLRGGTEAFF.

Ten or more counts support this clone. The genes are TRBV6-2 or TRBV6-3 and TRBJ2-2; 7 nucleotides align to TRBD2. The germline gives CDR1 MNHEY, CDR2 SVGEGT. The CDR3 is 17 amino acids. Trimming cost V 6 bases and J 4 bases; bases outside gene matches: 14. CDR3 in DNA: TGTGCCAGCAGCCACATCCCCGGGCCTAGCGGCACCGGGGAGCTGTTTTTT. Translation gives CASSHIPGPSGTGELFF.

This clone came up many times. This chain joins TRBV6-1 and TRBJ1-2; D might be TRBD1 (5 bases). CDR3 length: 15 residues. Germline lookup yields CDR1 MNHNS and CDR2 SASEGT. V shed 7 bases and J shed 3 bases, with 18 bases lying between them. CDR3 coding DNA: TGTGCCAGCACCGGAGGTGGGGGGTTACACTATGGCTACACCTTC. This sequence encodes CASTGGGGLHYGYTF.

This clone was observed at least ten times. The V gene is TRBV12-3 or TRBV12-4, the J gene TRBJ1-1; no reliable D call. Deletions cut 2 bases from V and 2 bases from J, with 18 bases between. The CDR3 has 17 residues. The CDR3 is CASSLMAGLWINTEAFF. In DNA, the CDR3 is TGTGCCAGCAGTTTAATGGCGGGCCTTTGGATTAACACTGAAGCTTTCTTT.

The rearrangement joins TRBV19 to TRBJ2-3; 11 positions match TRBD2. The CDR3 has 15 amino acids. The J segment lost 15 bases and the V segment lost 7 bases, leaving 18 bases of the junction unmatched. CDR1 LNHDA and CDR2 SQIVND come from the germline V gene (reference sequence). The CDR3 spells CASKEASGGRVPYYF. CDR3 nucleotide sequence: TGTGCCAGTAAGGAGGCTAGCGGGGGGCGGGTCCCCTACTATTTT.

This clone was seen at least ten times. The chain combines TRBV14 with TRBJ2-7; 9 nucleotides line up with TRBD1. The CDR3 runs to 14 residues. Germline values: CDR1 SGHDN, CDR2 FVKESK. V shed 2 bases and J 3 bases; nucleotides not matched to a gene: 2. This CDR3 is CASSQPGQGYEQYF. CDR3 nucleotide sequence: TGTGCCAGCAGCCAACCGGGACAGGGCTACGAGCAGTACTTC.

This clone was observed at least ten times. This chain joins TRBV11-2 and TRBJ1-4; TRBD1 matches at 8 bases. Per germline, CDR1 SGHAT and CDR2 FQNNGV. There are 16 residues in the CDR3. V dropped 6 bases and J dropped 3; count of bases not matched to a gene: 9. CDR3 sequence: CASSWIQGAANEKLFF. The CDR3 bases are TGTGCCAGCAGTTGGATTCAGGGGGCGGCTAATGAAAAACTGTTTTTT.

This clone was seen ten or more times. The chain has TRBV5-4 and TRBJ2-3, with 9 bases identical to TRBD2. This CDR3 is 15 amino acids long. Germline CDR1 SGHNT, CDR2 YYREEE (reference sequence). V was clipped by 4 bases and J by 2 bases; unmatched bases: 5. CDR3 in amino acids: CASSPSGTITDTQYF. The CDR3, as DNA: TGTGCCAGCAGCCCTAGCGGGACGATCACAGATACGCAGTATTTT.

This clone was recorded at least ten times. This chain joins TRBV4-1 and TRBJ1-5, with D possibly TRBD1 on 5 matching bases. The CDR3 is 16 residues long. Deletions cut 3 bases from V and 0 bases from J, with 12 bases between. Germline assignment: CDR1 MGHRA and CDR2 YSYEKL. In DNA, the CDR3 is TGCGCCAGCAGCCAGATACAGGTTAATAGCAATCAGCCCCAGCATTTT. This sequence encodes CASSQIQVNSNQPQHF.